Below are 25 T cell receptor beta chains sequenced from a single sample in a study of blood T cell repertoires in COVID-19. Produced via immunoSEQ multiplex PCR; TCRdb's table is partial and in-frame only. The sample includes about 210,000 clones, roughly 86% seen only once; the top ten take 10% to 15%. Sequenced input: peripheral blood. The receptors derive from a woman between 35 and 50 years old with acute or convalescent COVID-19.

V is TRBV10-2 and J is TRBJ1-1, with TRBD1 identical over 7 bases. V was clipped by 3 bases and J by 12 bases; unmatched bases: 7. There are 12 residues in the CDR3. From germline, CDR1 is WSHSY and CDR2 SAAADI. The CDR3 region has the DNA TGCGCCAGCAGTGATACAGGGGATTCGACTTTCTTT. It translates to CASSDTGDSTFF.

With respect to this clone: This CDR3 is also generated by other DNA sequences in the sample. The chain has TRBV27 and TRBJ1-1, with TRBD1 identical over 10 bases. After removal of 3 bases from V and 5 bases from J, the junction contained 6 bases not matched to a gene. CDR1 MNHEY and CDR2 SMNVEV come from the germline V gene (reference sequence). This CDR3 is built from 15 residues. Here the CDR3 reads CASSLGQGFRTEAFF. The CDR3 bases are TGTGCCAGCAGTTTGGGACAGGGGTTTAGAACTGAAGCTTTCTTT.

This clone was counted at least ten times. V usage is TRBV10-3 and J usage is TRBJ2-3; D perhaps matches TRBD2 (5 bases). Trimming left V 8 bases short and J 4 bases short, with 13 bases between. Germline lookup yields CDR1 ENHRY and CDR2 SYGVKD. The CDR3 sequence is 13 residues long. CDR3 coding DNA: TGTGCCATCTCCCTGGTTAGCGCAGATACGCAGTATTTT. Protein: CAISLVSADTQYF.

The genes are TRBV7-3 and TRBJ2-3; 9 bases match TRBD2. The germline CDR1 and CDR2 sequences are SGHTA and FQGTGA. The CDR3 length is 19 residues. V gave up 0 bases and J gave up 2 bases; unmatched junction bases: 12. In DNA form, the CDR3 reads TGTGCCAGCAGCTTAACGGCCCGGATGCGGGGGGGCACCACAGATACGCAGTATTTT. Its protein product is CASSLTARMRGGTTDTQYF.

The chain recombines TRBV6-2 or TRBV6-3 with TRBJ2-1, with 10 positions matching TRBD2. J gave up 8 bases and V 3 bases, and 7 bases lay outside the gene matches. The CDR3 is 15 amino acids. CDR1 and CDR2 (germline): MNHEY, SVGEGT. Written as DNA, the CDR3 is TGTGCCAGCAGTTATGCTAGCGGGAGATTCTATGAGCAGTTCTTC. It is translated as CASSYASGRFYEQFF.

This chain uses TRBV19 with TRBJ2-7; 9 bases agree with TRBD2. J lost 3 bases, V lost 4 bases, and 4 bases had no gene match. The germline gives CDR1 LNHDA, CDR2 SQIVND (reference sequence). The CDR3 has 14 amino acids. CDR3 sequence (DNA): TGTGCCAGTAGTAAAGTTAGCGGGAGCTACGAGCAGTACTTC. Translating it yields CASSKVSGSYEQYF. Full variable domain (rest looked up from reference TRBV19 and TRBJ2-7): DGGITQSPKYLFRKEGQNVTLSCEQNLNHDAMYWYRQDPGQGLRLIYYSQIVNDFQKGDIAEGYSVSREKKESFPLTVTSAQKNPTAFYLCASSKVSGSYEQYFGPGTRLTVT.

This chain uses TRBV10-3 with TRBJ2-2; 10 bases map to TRBD2. Germline CDR1 ENHRY, CDR2 SYGVKD. The CDR3 runs 15 residues. J gave up 5 bases and V 6 bases, and 6 bases lay outside the gene matches. This CDR3 is CAIRGTSDRTGELFF. The CDR3 DNA sequence: TGTGCCATCAGGGGGACTAGCGACCGTACCGGGGAGCTGTTTTTT.

V gene TRBV7-8 combines with J gene TRBJ2-2; 7 nucleotides align to TRBD1. The V gene end was trimmed by 7 bases and the J gene end by 1 base; junction bases not matched to a gene: 9. The CDR3 consists of 16 residues. CDR1 SGHVS and CDR2 FQNEAQ come from the germline V gene. CDR3 DNA sequence: TGTGCCAGCACCCATGGAACAGGGGTGAACACCGGGGAGCTGTTTTTT. Translated: CASTHGTGVNTGELFF.

This rearrangement joins TRBV3-1 (or the pseudogene TRBV3-2) to TRBJ2-3; possible D gene TRBD2, 7 bases. The V end was cut by 1 base, the J end by 6 bases, with 17 bases between. Germline values: CDR1 LGHDT, CDR2 YNNKEL (reference sequence). The CDR3 extends over 16 amino acids. The CDR3 is CASSQVVRGAEDTQYF. The CDR3 nucleotides are TGTGCCAGCAGCCAAGTAGTACGGGGGGCCGAGGATACGCAGTATTTT.

The CDR3 loop is CASSLGQYPGKDYTF. For the CDR3, the DNA is TGCGCCAGCAGCTTGGGGCAGTACCCGGGTAAAGACTACACCTTC. The chain combines TRBV5-1 with TRBJ1-2, with no clear D. The germline gives CDR1 SGHRS, CDR2 YFSETQ. The CDR3 is made up of 15 amino acids. Trimming removed 0 bases at V and 10 bases at J, with 19 bases between.

The J gene is TRBJ2-7, the V gene TRBV27; 10 bases agree with TRBD1. The CDR3 extends over 14 amino acids. Germline V gene lookup returns CDR1 MNHEY and CDR2 SMNVEV (reference sequence). V shed 2 bases and J 3 bases; nucleotides not matched to a gene: 1. CDR3 region: CASSLRDRGYEQYF. CDR3 DNA: TGTGCCAGCAGTTTAAGGGACAGGGGCTACGAGCAGTACTTC.

The chain joins TRBV4-1 to TRBJ2-5, with D possibly TRBD1 on 6 matching bases. V was pared by 5 bases and J by 0 bases, with 16 bases between. The CDR3 length is 16 residues. The germline V gene encodes CDR1 MGHRA and CDR2 YSYEKL. The CDR3 region is CASSDSGTPYQETQYF. In DNA form, the CDR3 reads TGCGCCAGCAGCGACTCGGGGACACCGTACCAAGAGACCCAGTACTTC.

V usage is TRBV4-1 and J usage is TRBJ1-2, with D possibly TRBD1 on 5 matching bases. V shed 1 base and J shed 6 bases, with 12 bases lying between them. The CDR3 totals 14 residues. CDR1 MGHRA and CDR2 YSYEKL come from the germline V gene. Here the CDR3 reads CASSQGIDRHGYTF. Written as DNA, the CDR3 is TGCGCCAGCAGCCAAGGTATCGACAGACATGGCTACACCTTC.

The rearrangement uses TRBV4-1 and TRBJ2-7; tentatively, D is TRBD1 (6 bases). V was shortened by 5 bases and J by 1 base, with 15 bases between the two germline ends. The CDR3 is made up of 15 amino acids. Per the germline V gene, CDR1 is MGHRA and CDR2 is YSYEKL. DNA for the CDR3: TGCGCCAGCAGCTGGGACATCGCGTTTTCCTACGAGCAGTACTTC. It is translated as CASSWDIAFSYEQYF.

The chain carries TRBV5-1 and TRBJ2-2; the D gene is possibly TRBD2 (5 bases). This CDR3 comprises 16 residues. In germline, CDR1 is SGHRS, CDR2 YFSETQ. The germline V and J ends were trimmed by 0 bases and 1 base, with 10 bases remaining between them. CDR3 sequence reads: CASSLDGGWNTGELFF. The CDR3 bases are TGCGCCAGCAGCTTGGATGGAGGTTGGAACACCGGGGAGCTGTTTTTT.

This clone was observed a single time. The chain couples TRBV18 to TRBJ1-2; D gene uncertain. Trimming removed 4 bases from V and 5 bases from J, with 11 bases in between. Looked up from germline, CDR1 is KGHSH and CDR2 is LQKENI. The CDR3 consists of 13 residues. The CDR3 sequence: CASSLDEGYGYTF. The CDR3, as DNA: TGTGCCAGCTCACTGGACGAGGGATATGGCTACACCTTC.

The J gene is TRBJ2-5, the V gene TRBV12-3 or TRBV12-4; D is undetermined. The ends were cut back, 2 bases at V and 1 base at J, with 5 bases in the middle. The CDR3 runs to 13 residues. Here the CDR3 DNA reads TGTGCCAGCAGTTTAAACAGCCAAGAGACCCAGTACTTC. This translates into CASSLNSQETQYF.

V and J are TRBV4-3 and TRBJ1-2; the D gene is possibly TRBD1 (5 bases). Germline V CDR1 and CDR2: LGHNA, YSLEER. The CDR3 runs to 16 residues. V lost 0 bases and J 3 bases, leaving 14 bases between the germline ends. The CDR3 DNA sequence: TGCGCCAGCAGCCAAGAGCCGGGACTTCCCGACTATGGCTACACCTTC. Its protein product is CASSQEPGLPDYGYTF.

The J gene is TRBJ2-2, the V gene TRBV19; 10 bases fit TRBD2. Per the germline V gene, CDR1 is LNHDA and CDR2 is SQIVND (reference sequence). The junction had 4 bases not matched to a gene; V was cut back by 6 bases and J by 6 bases. This CDR3 contains 14 residues. CDR3 in amino acids: CASRSGRGAGELFF. In DNA form, the CDR3 reads TGTGCCAGTAGGAGCGGGAGGGGAGCCGGGGAGCTGTTTTTT.

J is TRBJ1-1 and V is TRBV7-2; D possibly corresponds to TRBD1 (5 bases). The germline V and J ends were trimmed by 1 base and 1 base, with 10 bases remaining between them. Per the germline V gene, CDR1 is SGHTA and CDR2 is FQGNSA. This CDR3 contains 15 residues. CDR3: CASSLVADRNTEAFF. CDR3 coding DNA: TGTGCCAGCAGCTTAGTAGCAGACAGGAACACTGAAGCTTTCTTT.

This clone has more than one count but fewer than ten. The chain has TRBV5-1 and TRBJ1-1; 11 nucleotides align to TRBD1. The junction had 5 bases not matched to a gene; V was cut back by 4 bases and J by 0 bases. Germline CDR1 SGHRS, CDR2 YFSETQ. The CDR3 is 16 amino acids. The CDR3 spells CASSIGQGALNTEAFF. In nucleotides, the CDR3 is TGCGCCAGCAGCATAGGACAGGGGGCTTTGAACACTGAAGCTTTCTTT.

This clone was seen only a few times. This rearrangement joins TRBV30 to TRBJ1-6; TRBD1 might be the D (6 bases). Germline CDR1 GTSNPN, CDR2 SVGIG (reference sequence). V lost 0 bases and J lost 8, with 8 bases in between. The CDR3 has 13 amino acids. The CDR3 DNA reads as TGTGCCTGGAGTGTACCAGGGGATTCACCCCTCCACTTT. It translates to CAWSVPGDSPLHF.

The chain carries TRBV15 and TRBJ2-7, with D possibly matching TRBD2 (6 bases). Germline V gene lookup returns CDR1 LNHNV and CDR2 YYDKDF (reference sequence). V gave up 5 bases and J gave up 7 bases, with 18 bases separating them. This CDR3 is built from 14 residues. In DNA form, the CDR3 reads TGTGCCACCAGCGCCAGCCGGGACTTTGGTGAGCAGTACTTC. It specifies CATSASRDFGEQYF.

The chain combines TRBV5-1 with TRBJ2-7; 8 nucleotides align to TRBD1. The CDR3 has 13 amino acids. The germline V gene has CDR1 SGHRS and CDR2 YFSETQ. The V segment lost 8 bases and the J segment 2 bases; nucleotides outside the gene matches: 6. The CDR3 DNA sequence: TGCGCCAGTAGACAGGGGATGACCTACGAGCAGTACTTC. Its translation: CASRQGMTYEQYF.

This clone was seen a handful of times. The genes are TRBV29-1 and TRBJ1-1; TRBD1 aligns across 9 bases. J was trimmed by 5 bases and V by 3 bases; bases with no gene match: 10. The CDR3 is made up of 15 amino acids. CDR1 is SQVTM, CDR2 ANQGSEA, per germline. The CDR3 bases are TGCAGCGTTGACGGGACAGGGAAAGAGTGGACTGAAGCTTTCTTT. Amino acid sequence: CSVDGTGKEWTEAFF.